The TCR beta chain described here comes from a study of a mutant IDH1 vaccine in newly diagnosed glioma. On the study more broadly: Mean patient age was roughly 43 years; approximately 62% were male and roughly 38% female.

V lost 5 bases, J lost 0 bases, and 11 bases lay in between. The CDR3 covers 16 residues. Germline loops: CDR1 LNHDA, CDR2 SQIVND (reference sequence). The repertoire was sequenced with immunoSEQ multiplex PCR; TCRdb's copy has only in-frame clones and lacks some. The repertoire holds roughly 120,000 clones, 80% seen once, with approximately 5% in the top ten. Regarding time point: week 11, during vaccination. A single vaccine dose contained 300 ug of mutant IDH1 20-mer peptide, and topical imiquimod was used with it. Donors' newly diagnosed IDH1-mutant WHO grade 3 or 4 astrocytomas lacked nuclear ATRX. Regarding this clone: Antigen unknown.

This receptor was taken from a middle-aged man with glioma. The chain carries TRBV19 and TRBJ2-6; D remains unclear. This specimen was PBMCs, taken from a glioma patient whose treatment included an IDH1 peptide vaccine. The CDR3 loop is CASSLPRGSGANVLTF. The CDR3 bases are TGTGCCAGTAGTCTCCCGCGCGGCTCTGGGGCCAACGTCCTGACTTTC.